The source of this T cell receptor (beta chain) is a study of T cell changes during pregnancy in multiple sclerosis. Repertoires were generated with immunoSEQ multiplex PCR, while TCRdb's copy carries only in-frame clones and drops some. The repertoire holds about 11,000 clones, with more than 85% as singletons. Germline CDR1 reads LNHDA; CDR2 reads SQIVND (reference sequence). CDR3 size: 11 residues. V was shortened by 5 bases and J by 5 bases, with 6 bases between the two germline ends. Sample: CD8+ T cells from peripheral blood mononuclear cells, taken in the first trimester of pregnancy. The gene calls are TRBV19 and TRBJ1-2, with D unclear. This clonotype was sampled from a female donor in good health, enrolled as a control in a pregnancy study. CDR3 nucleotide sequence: TGTGCCAGTAGTGAGGGTTATGGCTACACCTTC. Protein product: CASSEGYGYTF.